This T cell receptor beta chain originates from a study of cytomegalovirus exposure and HLA in healthy donors. Study results and limitations: Versus the approximately 720-donor mean, an Asian-associated ancestry cluster reportedly showed fewer N-insertions in a later analysis. Excluded were some V segments that proved indistinguishable, including TRBV6-2 and TRBV6-3. A later examination showed that TCR association rates differed by HLA locus, with DRB1 most and HLA-C fewest.

The study ran its PCR with 60 Vbeta and 13 Jbeta primers. Sequencing was performed with immunoSEQ multiplex PCR; in TCRdb, only in-frame clones are kept and a portion is missing. The sample has 150,000 to 180,000 clones; about 84% are singletons. Comment on this clone: Its antigen is undetermined.

Germline CDR1 MNHNS, CDR2 SASEGT. V lost 2 bases to trimming and J lost 1 base, with 5 bases between them. CDR3 length: 13 residues. Sample: PBMCs. The chain couples TRBV6-1 to TRBJ1-2; no firm D call. The TCR originated in a woman in her forties in good health and CMV-seropositive. Here the CDR3 DNA reads TGTGCCAGCAGTGAAATAGATAACTATGGCTACACCTTC. Protein: CASSEIDNYGYTF.